The clone carrying this TCR beta chain has just a few counts. V lost 7 bases and J lost 4; bases outside the gene matches: 6. The CDR3 spans 12 residues. Germline V lookup: CDR1 SQVTM, CDR2 ANQGSEA. Cohort allocation depended upon clinical history that participants reported. This sample stems from a study of blood T cell repertoires in COVID-19. The assay was immunoSEQ multiplex PCR, and TCRdb's table has in-frame clones only and misses some. The sample holds 180,000 or so clones, roughly 83% seen once. The specimen was PBMCs or T cells enriched from blood (not recorded which). The chain is built from TRBV29-1 and TRBJ1-1; TRBD1 agrees at 7 bases. The source of this sequence is a woman in her sixties who had recovered from COVID-19. Written as DNA, the CDR3 is TGCAGCGGAACAGGGGAGGCCACTGAAGCTTTCTTT. Translating gives CSGTGEATEAFF.